This T cell receptor (beta chain) came from a study of vaccination and CD4 T cells after COVID-19. In the case of this clonotype: The antigen is not known.

Specified treatment: approximately 9-day PBMC culture with coronavirus spike peptide pools or control peptides (ViraFEST assay). Cultured CD4+ T cells had their DNA profiled by the Oncomine TCR Beta short-read assay. TCRdb re-analysed the PCR reads in MiXCR, keeping a single row per CDR3 protein. The table lists roughly 14,000 distinct CDR3 sequences, approximately 53% of them singletons. CDR3 size: 12 residues. Germline CDR1 reads SNHLY; CDR2 reads FYNNEI. This TCR was recovered from a human donor who had recovered from COVID-19. The chain employs TRBV2 and TRBJ2-7, with a tentative D call TRBD1 (6 bases). This specimen was CD4+ T cells from blood, cultured in vitro, taken before SARS-CoV-2 vaccination. CDR3 DNA sequence: TGTGCAACTCAGGGGACCTCCTACGAGCAGTACTTC. Translating it yields CATQGTSYEQYF.